This T cell receptor beta chain emerged from a study of liver allograft versus peripheral blood T cells. Looking at the study overall: The authors compared T cell receptor repertoires in transplanted livers with recipients' peripheral blood repertoires. Broader study findings: According to reports, the T cell receptor repertoires inside liver allografts differed from those in peripheral blood.

Many counts were recorded for this clonotype. Its antigen is not identified. V trimming: 3 bases; J trimming: 5 bases; junction bases outside the gene matches: 5. Germline V CDR1 and CDR2: MNHEY, SMNVEV (reference sequence). The CDR3 totals 14 residues. TCRdb re-derived calls from the reads in MiXCR, one entry per CDR3 protein. This table has some 5,900 distinct CDR3 sequences, around 16% appearing once. V gene TRBV27 combines with J gene TRBJ2-7; 9 bases align to TRBD2. The TCR was taken from a human patient who had a liver transplant. Some T cells may originate from the graft donor. As DNA, the CDR3 is TGTGCCAGCAGTTTGACTAGCGGACCCAACGAGCAGTACTTC. It yields the protein CASSLTSGPNEQYF.